This T cell receptor (beta chain) was identified in a study of OX40 agonist ivuxolimab in advanced cancers. As for this clone: Its antigen is as yet unknown.

Study-wide findings and caveats: In a subset of nonresponders, normalized T-cell clonal expansion was also low.

Only in-frame clones appear in the TCRdb table, and some are missing; sequencing was by immunoSEQ multiplex PCR. The table shows about 56,000 clones, with about 80% occurring only once. Trimming removed 0 bases at V and 0 bases at J, with 9 bases between. Germline loops: CDR1 SGHVS, CDR2 FQNEAQ. CDR3 size: 16 residues. The origin of this receptor is an adult with an advanced solid tumor such as melanoma, head and neck, liver or kidney cancer. Sequences were derived from CD4+ or CD8+ T cells sorted from blood, sampled in a trial of the OX40 agonist ivuxolimab. The J gene is TRBJ1-3, the V gene TRBV7-8; the D is unclear. The CDR3: CASSLAFSASGNTIYF. The DNA of the CDR3 is TGTGCCAGCAGCTTAGCCTTTTCAGCCTCTGGAAACACCATATATTTT.